This T cell receptor (beta chain) was observed in a study of OX40 agonist ivuxolimab in advanced cancers. Study-level background: Partial responses were achieved by three patients, of whom one had hepatocellular carcinoma and two had cutaneous melanoma.

Germline CDR1 MNHEY, CDR2 SMNVEV (reference sequence). This CDR3 contains 13 residues. V dropped 6 bases and J dropped 2; count of bases not matched to a gene: 3. Here immunoSEQ multiplex PCR was the method, and the copy in TCRdb shows in-frame clones only, minus some. The sample has tens of thousands of clones, around 87% seen once. The material was CD4+ or CD8+ T cells sorted from blood, obtained in a trial of the OX40 agonist ivuxolimab. The TCR comes from an adult with an advanced solid tumor such as melanoma, head and neck, liver or kidney cancer. The chain has TRBV27 and TRBJ2-7, with 8 bases identical to TRBD2. CDR3 residues: CASRPRGAYEQYF. The CDR3 DNA reads as TGTGCCAGCAGACCGCGGGGGGCCTACGAGCAGTACTTC.